Each of the 27 T cell receptor beta chains below was sequenced from the same sample in a study of blood T cell repertoires in COVID-19. TCRdb's copy holds only in-frame clones and misses some; the assay was immunoSEQ multiplex PCR. Of about 200,000 clones in the sample, about 84% are singletons; the top ten hold roughly 13%. The sample was peripheral blood. These receptors came from a human donor in a cohort sampled during active COVID-19.

Points on this clone: One end of the junction does not line up with germline, which may come from a read error. CDR3: CATGRTYDNEQFF. The CDR3 DNA reads TGTGCCACCGGCAGGACTTACGACAATGAGCAGTTCTTC. This chain uses TRBV15 with TRBJ2-1; possible D gene TRBD2, 5 bases. This CDR3 comprises 13 residues. Germline CDR1 reads LNHNV; CDR2 reads YYDKDF (reference sequence).

CDR3 amino acids: CASSHPRGGGGQVNEKLFF. CDR3 coding DNA: TGCGCCAGCAGCCACCCAAGGGGGGGAGGGGGTCAGGTTAATGAAAAACTGTTTTTT. This sequence joins TRBV4-3 and TRBJ1-4, with D possibly matching TRBD1 (6 bases). The germline V gene has CDR1 LGHNA and CDR2 YSLEER. The CDR3 totals 19 residues. Trimming pared 3 bases from V and 4 bases from J, leaving 24 bases between.

V usage is TRBV7-6 and J usage is TRBJ2-2, with D tentatively TRBD2 (6 bases). Trimming removed 4 bases at V and 8 bases at J, with 8 bases between. In germline, CDR1 is SGHVS, CDR2 FNYEAQ. The CDR3 runs to 12 residues. CDR3 loop: CASSSAGGELFF. CDR3 bases: TGTGCCAGCAGCTCTGCGGGGGGGGAGCTGTTTTTT.

For this clone: The same CDR3 can be traced to other DNA sequences in this sample. The gene calls are TRBV9 and TRBJ1-5; 7 bases are a match to TRBD1. The CDR3 is 15 residues long. V was pared by 0 bases and J by 4 bases, with 4 bases of the junction left unmatched. Per germline, CDR1 SGDLS and CDR2 YYNGEE. In DNA, the CDR3 is TGTGCCAGCAGCGTAGGCAGGGGGTTAAATCAGCCCCAGCATTTT. Translation: CASSVGRGLNQPQHF.

This clone was seen only a few times. V is TRBV3-1 (or the pseudogene TRBV3-2) and J is TRBJ1-2, with a tentative D call TRBD1 (6 bases). This CDR3 region has 14 residues. Trimming pared 4 bases from V and 3 bases from J, leaving 12 bases between. Germline V gene data show CDR1 as LGHDT and CDR2 as YNNKEL (reference sequence). Here the CDR3 DNA reads TGTGCCAGCAGCCTACAGGGTCGAGACTATGGCTACACCTTC. Translating it yields CASSLQGRDYGYTF.

This chain links TRBV12-3 or TRBV12-4 with TRBJ2-1, with D tentatively TRBD2 (5 bases). The germline V and J ends were trimmed by 3 bases and 9 bases, with 12 bases remaining between them. This CDR3 contains 13 residues. The CDR3 DNA reads TGTGCCAGCAGTTTTGATGGAGGTGGTGAGCAGTTCTTC. It encodes CASSFDGGGEQFF.

The chain joins TRBV9 to TRBJ2-1; 9 bases map to TRBD2. CDR3 length: 14 residues. V was pared by 4 bases and J by 7 bases, with 6 bases of the junction left unmatched. CDR1 and CDR2 from the germline V gene are SGDLS and YYNGEE. DNA of the CDR3: TGTGCCAGCAGCATGCGGGAGGGCCCGAATGAGCAGTTCTTC. Its translation: CASSMREGPNEQFF.

This rearrangement joins TRBV2 to TRBJ2-3; maybe TRBD1 (6 bases). Germline V gene data show CDR1 as SNHLY and CDR2 as FYNNEI. This CDR3 spans 14 amino acids. V lost 4 bases and J lost 6, with 14 bases in between. This CDR3 reads CASSGTVPMDTQYF. CDR3 DNA sequence: TGTGCCAGCAGTGGGACAGTTCCGATGGATACGCAGTATTTT.

The chain links TRBV30 to TRBJ1-5; 8 bases are a match to TRBD1. Germline lookup yields CDR1 GTSNPN and CDR2 SVGIG (reference sequence). The CDR3 has 15 amino acids. After removal of 0 bases from V and 4 bases from J, the junction contained 5 bases not matched to a gene. As DNA, the CDR3 is TGTGCCTGGAGTGTAGATACAGGGGGGAATCAGCCCCAGCATTTT. Translation gives CAWSVDTGGNQPQHF.

The table lists this clone with a count of one. This rearrangement joins TRBV15 to TRBJ2-1; TRBD2 aligns across 11 bases. CDR1 and CDR2 (germline): LNHNV, YYDKDF (reference sequence). Trimming cost V 0 bases and J 10 bases; bases outside gene matches: 8. This CDR3 is 16 amino acids long. The CDR3 is CATSRDRASGRREQFF. The DNA of the CDR3 is TGTGCCACCAGCAGAGATCGCGCTAGCGGGAGGCGGGAGCAGTTCTTC.

The chain links TRBV24-1 to TRBJ2-3; no clear D gene. The CDR3 extends over 13 amino acids. The V end lost 4 bases, the J end lost 3 bases, and 7 bases lay between the germline ends. Germline values: CDR1 KGHDR, CDR2 SFDVKD. The CDR3 coding sequence is TGTGCCACCAGTGACCTCGTTACAGATACGCAGTATTTT. Its protein is CATSDLVTDTQYF.

The CDR3: CASSLARGTAYTDTQYF. In DNA form, the CDR3 reads TGTGCCAGCAGCTTAGCGAGGGGGACAGCTTACACAGATACGCAGTATTTT. The gene calls are TRBV7-2 and TRBJ2-3; 7 nucleotides align to TRBD1. From germline, CDR1 is SGHTA and CDR2 FQGNSA. This CDR3 has 17 amino acids. V shed 0 bases, J shed 2 bases, and the junction held 8 bases outside the gene matches.

The chain employs TRBV18 and TRBJ1-6, with a weak D call TRBD1 (6 bases). This CDR3 comprises 15 residues. V was clipped by 4 bases and J by 5 bases, with 12 bases between them. Germline-derived CDR1 and CDR2 are KGHSH and LQKENI. The CDR3 DNA is TGTGCCAGCTCACTCCGGGACACCGATAATTCACCCCTCCACTTT. Protein sequence: CASSLRDTDNSPLHF. Variable domain in full (rest from reference TRBV18 and TRBJ1-6): NAGVMQNPRHLVRRRGQEARLRCSPMKGHSHVYWYRQLPEEGLKFMVYLQKENIIDESGMPKERFSAEFPKEGPSILRIQQVVRGDSAAYFCASSLRDTDNSPLHFGNGTRLTVT.

Here the CDR3 reads CASGTGLLNEKLFF. The CDR3 nucleotides read TGTGCCAGCGGGACAGGGCTTCTTAATGAAAAACTGTTTTTT. V gene TRBV3-1 (or the pseudogene TRBV3-2) combines with J gene TRBJ1-4, with TRBD1 matching 9 bases. The germline V gene has CDR1 LGHDT and CDR2 YNNKEL (reference sequence). V shed 8 bases and J 4 bases; nucleotides not matched to a gene: 5. The CDR3 loop spans 14 amino acids.

This chain uses TRBV12-3 or TRBV12-4 with TRBJ2-5; no reliable D call. V lost 3 bases and J 2 bases, leaving 4 bases between the germline ends. CDR3 length equals 12 residues. The CDR3 sequence: CASSFNQETQYF. DNA for the CDR3: TGTGCCAGCAGTTTTAATCAAGAGACCCAGTACTTC.

V and J are TRBV5-1 and TRBJ1-5; D unresolved. Germline lookup yields CDR1 SGHRS and CDR2 YFSETQ. The V gene lost 0 bases and the J gene lost 6 bases, with 13 bases spanning the gap. The CDR3 is 15 amino acids. The DNA of the CDR3 is TGCGCCAGCAGCTTGGATTCGGCCAGCGCTCAGCCCCAGCATTTT. Translation: CASSLDSASAQPQHF. Filled out from reference TRBV5-1 and TRBJ1-5, the complete variable domain reads KAGVTQTPRYLIKTRGQQVTLSCSPISGHRSVSWYQQTPGQGLQFLFEYFSETQRNKGNFPGRFSGRQFSNSRSEMNVSTLELGDSALYLCASSLDSASAQPQHFGDGTRLSIL.

J is TRBJ2-1 and V is TRBV15, with TRBD2 identical over 7 bases. Germline loops: CDR1 LNHNV, CDR2 YYDKDF (reference sequence). This CDR3 is 13 amino acids long. V was clipped by 3 bases and J by 7 bases; unmatched bases: 3. Here the CDR3 DNA reads TGTGCCACCAGCAGGGGACTATCAAATGAGCAGTTCTTC. It encodes CATSRGLSNEQFF.

V is TRBV28 and J is TRBJ1-2; 9 nucleotides match TRBD1. V trimming: 4 bases; J trimming: 6 bases; junction bases outside the gene matches: 0. CDR1 and CDR2 from the germline V gene are MDHEN and SYDVKM. This CDR3 spans 12 amino acids. The CDR3, as DNA: TGTGCCAGCAGTTGGACAGGGGATGGCTACACCTTC. Encoded protein: CASSWTGDGYTF.

The chain uses TRBV7-9 and TRBJ1-4; D is possibly TRBD1 (5 bases). From germline, CDR1 is SEHNR and CDR2 FQNEAQ (reference sequence). This CDR3 has 13 amino acids. Trimming cost V 1 base and J 11 bases, with 11 bases left between them. CDR3 protein: CASSLGQEGKLFF. CDR3 DNA: TGTGCCAGCAGCTTAGGGCAGGAGGGGAAACTGTTTTTT. Filled out from reference TRBV7-9 and TRBJ1-4, the complete variable domain reads DTGVSQNPRHKITKRGQNVTFRCDPISEHNRLYWYRQTLGQGPEFLTYFQNEAQLEKSRLLSDRFSAERPKGSFSTLEIQRTEQGDSAMYLCASSLGQEGKLFFGSGTQLSVL.

V gene TRBV5-1 combines with J gene TRBJ1-6; D is perhaps TRBD1 (5 bases). CDR3 length equals 18 residues. The germline V gene encodes CDR1 SGHRS and CDR2 YFSETQ. V was clipped by 3 bases and J by 0 bases, with 16 bases between them. The CDR3 loop reads CASSSGPGGSSYNSPLHF. DNA of the CDR3: TGCGCCAGCAGCTCCGGACCTGGGGGGAGCTCCTATAATTCACCCCTCCACTTT.

This chain joins TRBV6-1 and TRBJ2-3, with D possibly matching TRBD1 (8 bases). V gave up 7 bases and J gave up 3 bases, with 17 bases separating them. CDR1 and CDR2 from the germline V gene are MNHNS and SASEGT. The CDR3 totals 15 residues. In nucleotides, the CDR3 is TGTGCCAGCACTGAGCGGGACAGGTTAACAGATACGCAGTATTTT. Translating it yields CASTERDRLTDTQYF.

The chain carries TRBV5-1 and TRBJ2-3; 9 positions match TRBD1. V trimming: 5 bases; J trimming: 2 bases; junction bases outside the gene matches: 12. Germline V gene data show CDR1 as SGHRS and CDR2 as YFSETQ. The CDR3 has 17 residues. CDR3 bases: TGCGCCAGCAGGCCAGGCGAAGGGACAGGGTTCACAGATACGCAGTATTTT. Its translation is CASRPGEGTGFTDTQYF.

This chain links TRBV7-9 with TRBJ1-1, with D perhaps matching TRBD1 (5 bases). Germline V lookup: CDR1 SEHNR, CDR2 FQNEAQ (reference sequence). The CDR3 consists of 13 residues. V lost 2 bases and J 4 bases, leaving 8 bases between the germline ends. CDR3 nucleotides: TGTGCCAGCAGCTTAATGGGGGGCACTGAAGCTTTCTTT. It translates to CASSLMGGTEAFF.

The chain couples TRBV9 to TRBJ1-2, with TRBD1 matching 10 bases. The germline V gene encodes CDR1 SGDLS and CDR2 YYNGEE. This CDR3 spans 15 amino acids. V trimming: 4 bases; J trimming: 2 bases; junction bases outside the gene matches: 5. This chain's CDR3 is CASSKWTGGNYGYTF. In DNA form, the CDR3 reads TGTGCCAGCAGCAAATGGACAGGGGGAAACTATGGCTACACCTTC. Supplemented by reference TRBV9 and TRBJ1-2, the full variable domain reads DSGVTQTPKHLITATGQRVTLRCSPRSGDLSVYWYQQSLDQGLQFLIQYYNGEERAKGNILERFSAQQFPDLHSELNLSSLELGDSALYFCASSKWTGGNYGYTFGSGTRLTVV.

This chain links TRBV18 with TRBJ1-4, with D possibly matching TRBD1 (6 bases). The CDR3 contains 19 residues. CDR1 and CDR2 (germline): KGHSH, LQKENI. Trimming pared 2 bases from V and 2 bases from J, leaving 21 bases between. The DNA for the CDR3 is TGTGCCAGCTCACCATCAGGAGCCAGGGGCGAGCAGACTAATGAAAAACTGTTTTTT. Translated, it gives CASSPSGARGEQTNEKLFF.

In its sample, this clone was seen once. The gene calls are TRBV7-9 and TRBJ2-7; maybe TRBD1 (6 bases). Germline lookup yields CDR1 SEHNR and CDR2 FQNEAQ (reference sequence). This CDR3 contains 15 residues. Trimming removed 5 bases from V and 2 bases from J, with 16 bases in between. The CDR3 DNA follows: TGTGCCAGCAGCCCCGACAGGTTTACTACCTACGAGCAGTACTTC. Translation gives CASSPDRFTTYEQYF.

V is TRBV5-4 and J is TRBJ2-7, with 9 bases fitting TRBD2. CDR3 length equals 16 residues. Germline lookup yields CDR1 SGHNT and CDR2 YYREEE (reference sequence). V shed 3 bases, J shed 4 bases, and the junction held 11 bases outside the gene matches. The CDR3 coding sequence is TGTGCCAGCAGCTCCCGGGGGACTAGCATGGGGTACGAGCAGTACTTC. This gives the protein CASSSRGTSMGYEQYF.